A selection of T cell receptor beta chains follows, all from one sample in a study of T-cell reconstitution after alpha-beta-depleted transplantation in children. TCRdb ran MiXCR on the PCR reads and lists one entry per CDR3 protein. This sample has some 120,000 distinct CDR3 sequences, with roughly 9% found just once. The specimen was PBMCs, mostly from graft donor cells, collected 180 days after TCRalphabeta/CD19-depleted stem cell transplant. The receptors stem from a girl under three years old who had a stem cell transplant for combined immunodeficiency, so the T cells may come from the graft donor. CDR3s include the opening cysteine and the closing phenylalanine or tryptophan. A D gene is named only where the DNA matches it firmly. Some rows have no size entry. The others give once, few or many, or a class for an expanded clone.

>-|TRBJ2-7|TRBV7-2|-
CASSFPGPWEQYF
TGTGCCAGCAGCTTCCCGGGCCCCTGGGAGCAGTACTTC
>-|TRBJ2-5|TRBV5-5|-
CASSLVAETQYF
TGTGCCAGCAGCTTGGTTGCAGAGACCCAGTACTTC
>-|TRBJ2-1|TRBV4-3|-
CASSQVGSYNEQFF
TGCGCCAGCAGCCAAGTGGGAAGCTACAATGAGCAGTTCTTC
>few|TRBJ2-2|TRBV4-3|TRBD2
CASSQDEISGLAYNTGELFF
TGCGCCAGCAGCCAAGATGAGATTTCGGGACTAGCGTATAACACCGGGGAGCTGTTTTTT
>few|TRBJ2-4|TRBV6-5|TRBD1
CASSSRQGINGNIQYF
TGTGCCAGCAGTTCGAGACAGGGTATAAACGGTAACATTCAGTACTTC
>few|TRBJ2-7|TRBV25-1|TRBD2
CASSEFPRPGLAGSYEQYF
TGTGCCAGCAGTGAATTCCCAAGGCCCGGACTAGCGGGCTCCTACGAGCAGTACTTC
>-|TRBJ2-5|TRBV20-1|TRBD2
CSARSASGGYTQETQYF
TGCAGTGCTAGATCGGCTAGCGGGGGCTACACACAAGAGACCCAGTACTTC
>few|TRBJ2-7|TRBV4-3|TRBD1
CASSQDWTGGPGSYEQYF
TGCGCCAGCAGCCAAGATTGGACAGGGGGCCCCGGGTCCTACGAGCAGTACTTC
>-|TRBJ1-2|TRBV6-5|TRBD1
CASSPGGGYTF
TGTGCCAGCAGTCCAGGGGGTGGCTACACCTTC
>-|TRBJ2-7|TRBV12-3/TRBV12-4|-
CASSFSTSEQYF
TGTGCCAGCAGTTTTTCAACCAGCGAGCAGTACTTC
>-|TRBJ2-1|TRBV10-3|-
CAISAGSNEQFF
TGTGCCATCAGTGCGGGTAGCAATGAGCAGTTCTTC
>-|TRBJ2-7|TRBV15|TRBD1
CATSRGTGVYEQYF
TGTGCCACCAGCAGAGGGACAGGGGTCTACGAGCAGTACTTC